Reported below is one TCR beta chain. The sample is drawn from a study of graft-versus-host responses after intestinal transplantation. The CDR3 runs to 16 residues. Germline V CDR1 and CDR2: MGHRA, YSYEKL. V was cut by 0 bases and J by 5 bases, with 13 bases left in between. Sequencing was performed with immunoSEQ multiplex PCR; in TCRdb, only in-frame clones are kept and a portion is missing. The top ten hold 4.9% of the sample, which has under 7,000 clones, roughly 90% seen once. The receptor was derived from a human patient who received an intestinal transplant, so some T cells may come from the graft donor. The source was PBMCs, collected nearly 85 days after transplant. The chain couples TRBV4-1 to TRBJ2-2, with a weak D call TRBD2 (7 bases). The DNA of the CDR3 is TGCGCCAGCAGCCAAGAGGGAGGGGGGGGAACCGGGGAGCTGTTTTTT. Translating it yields CASSQEGGGGTGELFF.